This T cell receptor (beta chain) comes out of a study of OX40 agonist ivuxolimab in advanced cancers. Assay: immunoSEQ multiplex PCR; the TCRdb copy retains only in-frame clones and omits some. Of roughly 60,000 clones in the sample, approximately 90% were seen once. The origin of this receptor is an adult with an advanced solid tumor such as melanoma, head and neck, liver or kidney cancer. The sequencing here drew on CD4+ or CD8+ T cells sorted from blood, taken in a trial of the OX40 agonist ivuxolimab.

CDR3 residues: CASTRAGGGTGELFF. DNA for the CDR3: TGTGCCAGTACCAGAGCGGGAGGTGGCACCGGGGAGCTGTTTTTT. This chain uses TRBV19 with TRBJ2-2, with TRBD2 identical over 9 bases. The CDR3 spans 15 residues. Trimming at V came to 7 bases and at J to 4 bases, leaving 7 bases not matched to a gene. Germline loops: CDR1 LNHDA, CDR2 SQIVND (reference sequence).